The clone carrying this T cell receptor (beta chain) was seen a few times. The sample comes from a study of T cell responses to AZD1222 COVID-19 vaccine. Assay used: immunoSEQ multiplex PCR; TCRdb lists only in-frame clones, some missing. The table has 140,000 to 150,000 clones, roughly 90% seen once; the top ten hold 2.5% to 4%. In germline, CDR1 is SGHNT, CDR2 YENEEA. The CDR3 length is 13 residues. Trimming removed 1 base at V and 4 bases at J, with 7 bases between. The chain is built from TRBV11-3 and TRBJ1-1; D is uncertain. Source: peripheral blood, taken 28 days after the second AZD1222 dose. This TCR was sampled from an adult who received the AZD1222 COVID-19 vaccine. The CDR3: CASSLGSGTEAFF. Here the CDR3 DNA reads TGTGCCAGCAGCTTAGGGTCAGGCACTGAAGCTTTCTTT.